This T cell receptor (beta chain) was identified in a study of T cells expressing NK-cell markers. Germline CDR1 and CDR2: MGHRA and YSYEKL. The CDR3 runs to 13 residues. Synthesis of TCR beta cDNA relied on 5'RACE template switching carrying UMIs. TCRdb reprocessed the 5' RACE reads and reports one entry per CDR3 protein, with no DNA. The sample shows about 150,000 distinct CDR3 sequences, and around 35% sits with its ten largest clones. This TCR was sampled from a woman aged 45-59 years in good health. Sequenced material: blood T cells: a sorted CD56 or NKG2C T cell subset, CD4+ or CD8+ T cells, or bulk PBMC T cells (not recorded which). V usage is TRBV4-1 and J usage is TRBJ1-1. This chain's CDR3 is CASSQEAGGEAFF.